This TCR beta chain was captured in a study of T cells after yellow fever vaccination. Per the germline V gene, CDR1 is LNHDA and CDR2 is SQIVND (reference sequence). The CDR3 loop spans 13 amino acids. Losses at the gene ends were 7 bases for V and 9 bases for J; bases not matched to a gene: 5. TCRdb passed the 5' RACE reads through MiXCR, listing each CDR3 protein once. This table holds around 310,000 distinct CDR3 sequences, 3.5% to 4.5% found once. This sequence originates from a man younger than 35 who received the YFV17D yellow fever vaccine. This chain uses TRBV19 with TRBJ2-1; 11 bases align to TRBD2. The source was PBMCs, collected 15 days after the yellow fever booster vaccination. The CDR3 DNA is TGTGCCAGTAAAGGGACTAGCGGCCTTGAGCAGTTCTTC. It codes for CASKGTSGLEQFF.